These T cell receptor beta chains were read from a single sample in a study of T cell responses to AZD1222 COVID-19 vaccine. Produced via immunoSEQ multiplex PCR; TCRdb's table is partial and in-frame only. The data contain roughly 20,000 clones, around 82% of them seen just once; the ten biggest clones take up roughly 16%. The specimen comprised peripheral blood, sampled 28 days after the second AZD1222 dose. Source of these receptors: an adult who received the AZD1222 COVID-19 vaccine. The CDR3 runs from the conserved cysteine through the conserved F or W. D genes are given only for firm matches. The size of a clone is reported for some rows only, either as once, few or many, or as a class for expanded clones.

V gene,D gene,J gene,clone size,CDR3 DNA,CDR3 protein
TRBV3-1/TRBV3-2,.,TRBJ2-2,.,TGTGCCAGCAGCCAAGATGACGACAGTTACACCGGGGAGCTGTTTTTT,CASSQDDDSYTGELFF
TRBV7-6,TRBD2,TRBJ2-2,.,TGTGCCAGCAGCTCGGGAGCGGGAGGCCTCGGAGGGGAGCTGTTTTTT,CASSSGAGGLGGELFF
TRBV11-3,.,TRBJ1-2,.,TGTGCCAGCAGCTCAATCCTGTTCGATGGCTACACCTTC,CASSSILFDGYTF
TRBV9,.,TRBJ1-1,.,TGTGCCAGCAGGGCCACAGATGGCGAAGCTTTCTTT,CASRATDGEAFF
TRBV15,.,TRBJ2-3,few,TGTGCCACCAGCAGACAGGGAAGCACAGATACGCAGTATTTT,CATSRQGSTDTQYF
TRBV7-3,.,TRBJ2-1,.,TGTGCCAGCAGCTTCAGCCGGACGGAGGGGGAGCGCTATGAGCAGTTCTTC,CASSFSRTEGERYEQFF
TRBV7-6,.,TRBJ2-7,.,TGTGCCAGCAGCTCATACTACGAGCAGTACTTC,CASSSYYEQYF
TRBV5-8,TRBD1,TRBJ1-4,.,TGTGCCAGCAGGCCCGGGACAGGGCTTGAAAAACTGTTTTTT,CASRPGTGLEKLFF
TRBV5-1,TRBD2,TRBJ2-5,.,TGCGCCAGCACCGGGAGCTCGGCGGGAGCCCAGACCCAGTACTTC,CASTGSSAGAQTQYF
TRBV30,TRBD1,TRBJ1-2,.,TGTGCCTGGAGTGAGGGACAGGCTAACTATGGCTACACCTTC,CAWSEGQANYGYTF
TRBV6-5,TRBD1,TRBJ2-3,.,TGTGCCAGCAGGGGGGACAGGGCATATGCAGATACGCAGTATTTT,CASRGDRAYADTQYF
TRBV12-3/TRBV12-4,.,TRBJ2-7,.,TGTGCCAGCACGCCCGGGGGGCACTACGAGCAGTACTTC,CASTPGGHYEQYF
TRBV5-1,.,TRBJ2-5,.,TGCGCCAGCACCCAGGTGACTGGGACCCAGTACTTC,CASTQVTGTQYF
TRBV6-5,TRBD2,TRBJ2-5,.,TGTGCCAGCAGGCTTAGCGGGGAAGAGACCCAGTACTTC,CASRLSGEETQYF
TRBV4-1,.,TRBJ2-2,.,TGCGCCAGCAGACAAGTTCCGGGGGCGGCGGACACCGGGGAGCTGTTTTTT,CASRQVPGAADTGELFF
TRBV11-3,TRBD2,TRBJ2-7,few,TGTGCCAGCAGCTTAGATAACACGGGGGGTGACGAGCAGTACTTC,CASSLDNTGGDEQYF
TRBV2,TRBD2,TRBJ2-5,.,TGTGCCAGCAGCCAGCGAGTGGGGGGGCAAGAGACCCAGTACTTC,CASSQRVGGQETQYF
TRBV7-6,TRBD1,TRBJ2-5,.,TGTGCCAGCAGCCATGCAACAGGGGCTAAAGAGACCCAGTACTTC,CASSHATGAKETQYF
TRBV10-1,.,TRBJ1-1,.,TGCGCCAGCAGTGATTCTGACACGTACACTGAAGCTTTCTTT,CASSDSDTYTEAFF
TRBV11-3,.,TRBJ2-7,.,TGTGCCAGCAGCTTAGACCCTGGACGAGGCGAGCAGTACTTC,CASSLDPGRGEQYF
TRBV4-1,.,TRBJ1-5,.,TGCGCCAGCAGCCAGTCAGGATCAGGGTCCCAGCCCCAGCATTTT,CASSQSGSGSQPQHF
TRBV5-4,.,TRBJ2-5,few,TGTGCCAGCAGCTCGGGGCTGGCGCGTGGTGGGGAGGAGACCCAGTACTTC,CASSSGLARGGEETQYF
TRBV7-9,.,TRBJ1-4,.,TGTGCCAGCAGCTCAGGGGTCGCAACTAATGAAAAACTGTTTTTT,CASSSGVATNEKLFF
TRBV19,TRBD1,TRBJ1-1,few,TGTGCCAGTAGTCGCGGACAGGGATGGACTGAAGCTTTCTTT,CASSRGQGWTEAFF
TRBV6-5,.,TRBJ1-5,.,TGTGCCAGCAGTTACAGGGAGGGGCAGCCCCAGCATTTT,CASSYREGQPQHF
TRBV18,.,TRBJ2-5,.,TGTGCCAGCTCACCACCGGCGGGCCAAGAGACCCAGTACTTC,CASSPPAGQETQYF
TRBV4-3,.,TRBJ2-3,once,TGCGCCAGCAGCCAGGACAGAAGCACAGATACGCAGTATTTT,CASSQDRSTDTQYF
TRBV5-1,.,TRBJ1-3,.,TGCGCCAGCAGCTTTTCTCAGGGTAGTGGAAACACCATATATTTT,CASSFSQGSGNTIYF
TRBV4-3,.,TRBJ2-2,.,TGCGCCAGCAGCCAAGAATTCACCGGGGAGCTGTTTTTT,CASSQEFTGELFF
TRBV4-1,.,TRBJ2-7,few,TGCGCCAGCAGCCAAGCAGGGGTACTTTCCTACGAGCAGTACTTC,CASSQAGVLSYEQYF
TRBV6-6,.,TRBJ1-1,.,TGTGCCAGCAGCCCAGGAGGAACTGAAGCTTTCTTT,CASSPGGTEAFF
TRBV4-1,TRBD1,TRBJ2-7,once,TGCGCCAGCAGCCAAGCGGGACAGGGTCCCTACGAGCAGTACTTC,CASSQAGQGPYEQYF
TRBV5-1,TRBD1,TRBJ2-7,few,TGCGCCAGCAGCTACATCCCCGGGACAGCTACCTACGAGCAGTACTTC,CASSYIPGTATYEQYF
TRBV6-5,TRBD1,TRBJ1-2,.,TGTGCCAGCAGACTTCGGACAGGGAACTATGGCTACACCTTC,CASRLRTGNYGYTF
TRBV5-1,.,TRBJ2-1,.,TGCGCCAGCAGCGCGGGTCGCCGCTTCGCTAATGAGCAGTTCTTC,CASSAGRRFANEQFF
TRBV2,.,TRBJ2-5,once,TGTGCCAGCAGTGAAGTCAGGGGTTTCCAAGAGACCCAGTACTTC,CASSEVRGFQETQYF
TRBV19,.,TRBJ2-5,.,TGTGCCAGTAGTATAGTGGCAGTCCAAGAGACCCAGTACTTC,CASSIVAVQETQYF